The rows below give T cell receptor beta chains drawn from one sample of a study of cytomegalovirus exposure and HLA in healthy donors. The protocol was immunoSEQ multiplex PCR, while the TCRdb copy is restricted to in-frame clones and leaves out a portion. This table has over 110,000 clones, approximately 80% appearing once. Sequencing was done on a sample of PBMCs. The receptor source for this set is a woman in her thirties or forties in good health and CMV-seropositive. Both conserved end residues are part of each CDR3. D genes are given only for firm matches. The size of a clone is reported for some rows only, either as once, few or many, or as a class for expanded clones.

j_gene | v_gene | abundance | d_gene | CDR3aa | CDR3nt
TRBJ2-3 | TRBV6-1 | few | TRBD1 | CASSESEGAYGTDTQYF | TGTGCCAGCAGTGAAAGCGAGGGGGCGTATGGCACAGATACGCAGTATTTT
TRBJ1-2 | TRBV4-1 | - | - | CASSQGLRNPTGNYGYTF | TGCGCCAGCAGCCAAGGTCTGCGTAACCCTACGGGTAACTATGGCTACACCTTC
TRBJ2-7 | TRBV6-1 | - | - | CASSHRHSYEQYF | TGTGCCAGCAGTCACAGGCACTCCTACGAGCAGTACTTC
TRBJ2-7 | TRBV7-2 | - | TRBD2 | CASSLAGVAGPYEQYF | TGTGCCAGCAGCTTAGCGGGGGTAGCGGGACCCTACGAGCAGTACTTC
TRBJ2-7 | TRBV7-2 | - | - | CASSEGGGYEQYF | TGTGCCAGCAGCGAAGGGGGGGGTTACGAGCAGTACTTC
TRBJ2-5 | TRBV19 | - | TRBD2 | CASSIRREGQETQYF | TGTGCCAGTAGTATACGGCGGGAGGGCCAAGAGACCCAGTACTTC
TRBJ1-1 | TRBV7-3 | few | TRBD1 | CASSRQGSTEAFF | TGTGCCAGCAGCCGACAGGGGTCCACTGAAGCTTTCTTT
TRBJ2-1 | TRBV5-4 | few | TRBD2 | CASSQIPGTSYREQFF | TGTGCCAGCAGCCAAATACCCGGGACTAGTTACCGTGAGCAGTTCTTC
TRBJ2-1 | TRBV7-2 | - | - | CASSLGASSLAGNEQFF | TGTGCCAGCAGCTTAGGGGCTTCGAGTTTGGCCGGCAATGAGCAGTTCTTC
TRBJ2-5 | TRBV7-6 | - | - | CASSPNGEWRRQETQYF | TGTGCCAGCAGCCCGAACGGGGAGTGGCGGCGCCAAGAGACCCAGTACTTC
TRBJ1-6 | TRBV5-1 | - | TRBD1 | CASQPGQGDSPLHF | TGCGCCAGTCAACCGGGACAGGGAGACTCACCCCTCCACTTT
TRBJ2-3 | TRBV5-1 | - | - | CASSFVGVRTDTQYF | TGCGCCAGCAGCTTCGTGGGAGTGCGAACAGATACGCAGTATTTT
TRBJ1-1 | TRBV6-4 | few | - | CASREQGRTFF | TGTGCCAGCAGAGAACAGGGTAGGACTTTCTTT
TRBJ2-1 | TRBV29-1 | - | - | CSVAGLTGYEQFF | TGCAGCGTTGCTGGGCTGACCGGTTATGAGCAGTTCTTC
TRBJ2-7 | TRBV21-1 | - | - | CASSKQGRSPLEQYF | TGTGCCAGCAGCAAACAGGGCCGTAGTCCTCTCGAGCAGTACTTC
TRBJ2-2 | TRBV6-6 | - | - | CASHRAGANTGELFF | TGTGCCAGTCACAGGGCGGGGGCGAACACCGGGGAGCTGTTTTTT
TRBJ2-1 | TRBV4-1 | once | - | CASSQISQNREQFF | TGCGCCAGCAGCCAAATTTCCCAGAACAGGGAGCAGTTCTTC
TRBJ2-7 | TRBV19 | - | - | CASSRYQAYYEQYF | TGTGCCAGTAGTAGGTACCAGGCTTACTACGAGCAGTACTTC